This TCR beta chain was identified in a study of T cells expressing NK-cell markers (dated by TCRdb to the early 2020s). Some background on the complete study: TCR beta-chain repertoires were profiled in sorted CD3+CD56+NKG2C+, CD3+CD56+NKG2C- and CD3+CD56-NKG2C+ T-cell subsets from about 8 donors. Among the eight sequenced donors, only one was HCMV-seronegative, while the other seven were HCMV-seropositive. The eight sequenced donors were randomly selected healthy volunteers, three men and five women. The libraries were sequenced on Illumina HiSeq 2000/2500, MiSeq or NextSeq, producing 2 x 150 bp reads. Beyond this particular receptor, the publication reports: Whether the expanded NKG2C-expressing T cell clones were specific for HCMV antigens was left unclear. Those dominant clonotypes were again the most abundant among CD3+CD56-NKG2C+ cells in a handful of donors, at about 28.3-60.1%. In a handful of donors, the dominant CD3+CD56+NKG2C+ clonotypes were among the top 10 CD8+ clonotypes and accounted for about 1.0-7.0% of CD8+ T cells.

A commercial ELISA kit detecting HCMV-specific IgG in serum was used to determine HCMV serostatus. Ficoll density gradient centrifugation was used to isolate peripheral blood mononuclear cells from blood. The sequencing machine was an Illumina HiSeq 2000. The TCR beta cDNA libraries were made using 5'RACE template switching, a step that added both a universal primer site and unique molecular identifiers. Synthesis of cDNA was primed from the TCR beta constant segment and was followed by two consecutive PCR amplification steps. Per the original workflow: Reads were demultiplexed and grouped by UMI with MIGEC, and clonotypes were assembled and quantified with MiTCR. Only TCR cDNA sequences supported by at least two reads were kept to exclude erroneous sequences. Downstream repertoire analysis used the tcR package, and clonotypes were matched across fractions by CDR3 nucleotide sequence plus V segment. VDJmatch was used to annotate antigen specificity against VDJdb, with one amino acid substitution allowed in CDR3. After the reads were reprocessed by TCRdb, one entry was made per CDR3 protein sequence, with no DNA. TCRdb, rather than the study authors, made the V and J calls. The sample's table covers about 450,000 distinct CDR3 sequences. Jointly, the top ten make up 6% to 8% of the sample.

As for this clonotype: No cognate antigen has been identified for it.

Material: blood T cells: a sorted CD56 or NKG2C T cell subset, CD4+ or CD8+ T cells, or bulk PBMC T cells (not recorded which). This sequence was found in a woman aged 18 to 75 in good health.

CDR3 protein: CASRLAGVTNEQFF. This sequence uses TRBV13 and TRBJ2-1; TCRdb picks TRBD2, but there is no DNA to check that call. The CDR3 goes from the cysteine to the phenylalanine over 14 residues. Only the protein sequence is given. The germline V gene (reference sequence) provides CDR1 PRHDT and CDR2 FYEKMQ. With the portions outside the CDR3 filled from the reference TRBV13 and TRBJ2-1 genes, the complete variable region becomes AAGVIQSPRHLIKEKRETATLKCYPIPRHDTVYWYQQGPGQDPQFLISFYEKMQSDKGSIPDRFSAQQFSDYHSELNMSSLELGDSALYFCASRLAGVTNEQFFGPGTRLTVL.